A single sample is the source of the 23 T cell receptor beta chains below, sequenced in a study of molecular identifiers for immune sequencing clone quantification. From the PCR reads, TCRdb called clonotypes with MiXCR, one entry per CDR3 protein. The table lists some 100,000 distinct CDR3 sequences, roughly 38% of them singletons, with about 4.2% in the top ten. Input material: naive CD8+ T cells from blood, with Jurkat cell RNA spiked in. The subset: FACS-sorted CD8+CD4-CCR7+CD45RA+ naive T cells. The receptor set was obtained from a human donor in good health. Some libraries in this study had Jurkat cell RNA spiked in.

J is TRBJ2-2 and V is TRBV7-6; possibly TRBD2 for D (5 bases). V was cut by 1 base and J by 6 bases, with 9 bases left in between. Germline V gives CDR1 SGHVS, CDR2 FNYEAQ. The CDR3 contains 14 residues. CDR3 sequence reads: CASSLGWGAGELFF. The CDR3 bases are TGTGCCAGCAGCTTAGGTTGGGGAGCCGGGGAGCTGTTTTTT.

This clonotype has a count of ten or more. The chain links TRBV6-5 to TRBJ2-3, with D possibly being TRBD2 (6 bases). The CDR3 sequence is 15 residues long. Trimming took off 2 bases at V and 2 bases at J, with 11 bases between the two ends. Looked up from germline, CDR1 is MNHEY and CDR2 is SVGAGI. The CDR3 protein is CASSYGGGITDTQYF. The CDR3 bases are TGTGCCAGCAGTTACGGGGGAGGAATCACAGATACGCAGTATTTT.

With respect to this clonotype: Given a much more abundant clone one base away, this may be a read error. The chain couples TRBV12-3 or TRBV12-4 to TRBJ2-1; TRBD2 agrees at 13 bases. The CDR3 runs 16 residues. V shed 8 bases, J shed 6 bases, and the junction held 10 bases outside the gene matches. The CDR3 DNA is TGTGCCAGCTCCTCTTCGGGACTAGCGGGACCCAATGAGCAGTTCTTC. Its translation: CASSSSGLAGPNEQFF.

This chain's CDR3 is CASSFWVGGMNTEAFF. In nucleotides, the CDR3 is TGTGCCAGCAGTTTCTGGGTAGGGGGAATGAACACTGAAGCTTTCTTT. The chain is built from TRBV28 and TRBJ1-1, with D possibly being TRBD1 (6 bases). The CDR3 spans 16 residues. The germline V gene encodes CDR1 MDHEN and CDR2 SYDVKM. Trimming took 3 bases from V and 0 from J, leaving 14 bases between them.

V is TRBV28 and J is TRBJ2-7; the match to TRBD1 covers 7 bases. The CDR3 spans 13 residues. Trimming at V came to 3 bases and at J to 5 bases, leaving 4 bases not matched to a gene. The V gene's germline CDR1 is MDHEN and CDR2 SYDVKM. The CDR3 loop is CASSLPTGNEQYF. DNA for the CDR3: TGTGCCAGCAGTTTGCCGACAGGGAACGAGCAGTACTTC.

The rearrangement uses TRBV6-6 and TRBJ2-7; 11 bases are a match to TRBD2. The CDR3 sequence is 16 residues long. Losses at the gene ends were 3 bases for V and 3 bases for J; bases not matched to a gene: 7. CDR1 and CDR2 (germline): MNHNY, SVGAGI (reference sequence). CDR3 residues: CASSYRGLADHYEQYF. The CDR3 coding sequence is TGTGCCAGCAGTTATCGGGGACTAGCGGACCACTACGAGCAGTACTTC.

The chain employs TRBV20-1 and TRBJ1-5; D perhaps matches TRBD1 (5 bases). Per germline, CDR1 DFQATT and CDR2 SNEGSKA (reference sequence). The CDR3 extends over 16 amino acids. Between the trimmed V and J ends, which lost 0 bases and 4 bases, there was a span of 16 bases. CDR3 amino acids: CSARDSWGTRNQPQHF. The CDR3 nucleotides are TGCAGTGCTAGAGATTCCTGGGGGACGAGGAATCAGCCCCAGCATTTT.

This clonotype was observed many times. The chain combines TRBV7-8 with TRBJ2-1; 11 nucleotides align to TRBD1. CDR1 and CDR2 (germline): SGHVS, FQNEAQ. The CDR3 sequence is 13 residues long. Losses at the gene ends were 5 bases for V and 8 bases for J; bases not matched to a gene: 2. The CDR3 region has the DNA TGTGCCAGCAGCCCGGACAGGGGGCATGAGCAGTTCTTC. Translating it yields CASSPDRGHEQFF.

The table lists this clonotype with a few counts. The chain is built from TRBV3-1 and TRBJ2-7; D tentatively reads TRBD1 or TRBD2 (6 bases each). Per germline, CDR1 LGHDT and CDR2 YNNKEL (reference sequence). V shed 1 base and J shed 3 bases, with 19 bases lying between them. The CDR3 totals 17 residues. This chain's CDR3 is CASSQAGAAGYLYEQYF. Written as DNA, the CDR3 is TGTGCCAGCAGCCAAGCGGGGGCGGCGGGCTATCTCTACGAGCAGTACTTC.

The CDR3 sequence: CASSQAVASIYF. DNA for the CDR3: TGTGCCAGCAGCCAAGCGGTGGCTTCCATATATTTT. The genes are TRBV3-1 and TRBJ1-3; D uncertain. The CDR3 totals 12 residues. V lost 1 base, J lost 11 bases, and 9 bases lay in between. Germline V gives CDR1 LGHDT, CDR2 YNNKEL (reference sequence).

For this clonotype: This may arise from a read error, as a much more abundant clone is one base away. Here the CDR3 reads CASSSRAGEQYF. The DNA of the CDR3 is TGTGCCAGCAGCTCTCGTGCTGGGGAGCAGTACTTC. The rearrangement links TRBV7-9 to TRBJ2-7; D not certain. The CDR3 sequence is 12 residues long. Trimming removed 4 bases from V and 7 bases from J, with 11 bases in between. Germline loops: CDR1 SEHNR, CDR2 FQNEAQ (reference sequence).

This clonotype was seen ten or more times. This chain links TRBV7-9 with TRBJ1-6, with D hard to call. With 1 base removed from V and 7 bases from J, the gap between germline ends came to 8 bases. This CDR3 comprises 14 residues. Germline assignment: CDR1 SEHNR and CDR2 FQNEAQ (reference sequence). This CDR3 is CASSLGQRNSPLHF. As DNA, the CDR3 is TGTGCCAGCAGCTTAGGGCAGAGGAATTCACCCCTCCACTTT.

The chain is built from TRBV9 and TRBJ2-3; 8 nucleotides match TRBD1. The ends lost 4 bases at V and 2 bases at J; junction bases unmatched: 6. The CDR3 has 15 amino acids. Per germline, CDR1 SGDLS and CDR2 YYNGEE. CDR3 bases: TGTGCCAGCAGCCCGGGACAGGTGTTCACAGATACGCAGTATTTT. It yields the protein CASSPGQVFTDTQYF.

This clonotype has a count of ten or more. V and J are TRBV5-4 and TRBJ1-5; 9 nucleotides line up with TRBD1. Looked up from germline, CDR1 is SGHNT and CDR2 is YYREEE (reference sequence). V shed 2 bases and J 6 bases; nucleotides not matched to a gene: 6. CDR3 length equals 15 residues. In DNA form, the CDR3 reads TGTGCCAGCAGCTTAGGGACAGGGTACGGTCAGCCCCAGCATTTT. Amino acids: CASSLGTGYGQPQHF.

This clonotype was seen more than once but under ten times. The chain links TRBV27 to TRBJ1-4, with TRBD1 matching over 9 bases. The trim removed 5 bases at V and 8 bases at J, leaving 9 bases unmatched. Germline loops: CDR1 MNHEY, CDR2 SMNVEV (reference sequence). This CDR3 spans 15 amino acids. CDR3 protein: CASSIAGTGSEKLFF. CDR3 nucleotides: TGTGCCAGCAGTATCGCCGGGACAGGGAGCGAAAAACTGTTTTTT.

The chain combines TRBV20-1 with TRBJ2-7, with D possibly TRBD1 on 6 matching bases. This CDR3 has 12 residues. The germline V gene has CDR1 DFQATT and CDR2 SNEGSKA (reference sequence). The ends were cut back, 3 bases at V and 5 bases at J, with 11 bases in the middle. The CDR3 DNA follows: TGCAGTGCTAGCCCGGACAGTGACGAGCAGTACTTC. This gives the protein CSASPDSDEQYF.

The chain links TRBV6-5 to TRBJ1-5, with TRBD1 identical over 9 bases. The CDR3 consists of 19 residues. J gave up 6 bases and V 6 bases, and 21 bases lay outside the gene matches. CDR1 MNHEY and CDR2 SVGAGI come from the germline V gene. CDR3: CASSNSFHATGGGGQPQHF. In DNA form, the CDR3 reads TGTGCCAGCAGCAACTCGTTTCACGCGACAGGGGGGGGAGGTCAGCCCCAGCATTTT.

The V and J genes are TRBV7-9 and TRBJ1-1; unclear D gene. The length of the CDR3 is 13 residues. Germline CDR1 is SEHNR and CDR2 is FQNEAQ (reference sequence). With 5 bases removed from V and 4 bases from J, the gap between germline ends came to 11 bases. CDR3 in DNA: TGTGCCAGCAGCCCCAGTGGCAGCACTGAAGCTTTCTTT. As protein: CASSPSGSTEAFF.

To note about this clonotype: A much larger clone sits a single nucleotide away, making a read error possible. This chain uses TRBV20-1 with TRBJ1-5; D uncertain. The CDR3 contains 15 residues. Germline assignment: CDR1 DFQATT and CDR2 SNEGSKA (reference sequence). Here the CDR3 reads CSATPRGYSDQPLHF. The CDR3 DNA follows: TGCAGTGCTACCCCCCGAGGATACAGCGATCAGCCCCTGCATTTT.

Ten or more counts support this clonotype. The chain uses TRBV6-1 and TRBJ2-3, with D possibly matching TRBD1 (6 bases). V was clipped by 1 base and J by 0 bases, with 11 bases between them. Germline V lookup: CDR1 MNHNS, CDR2 SASEGT. This CDR3 contains 16 residues. CDR3 in DNA: TGTGCCAGCAGTGAAGGTATAACAGGGAGCACAGATACGCAGTATTTT. Amino acid sequence: CASSEGITGSTDTQYF.

V and J are TRBV15 and TRBJ1-5; D is undetermined. The V and J ends lost 1 base and 0 bases respectively, with 10 bases between them. Germline CDR1 is LNHNV and CDR2 is YYDKDF (reference sequence). The CDR3 has 16 amino acids. The CDR3 region has the DNA TGTGCCACCAGCAGAGGTCTGCAGGTTAGCAATCAGCCCCAGCATTTT. Protein: CATSRGLQVSNQPQHF.

This clonotype came up many times. The chain joins TRBV6-2 or TRBV6-3 to TRBJ2-7; 7 nucleotides align to TRBD2. Germline values: CDR1 MNHEY, CDR2 SVGEGT. The trim removed 7 bases at V and 5 bases at J, leaving 8 bases unmatched. The CDR3 has 13 residues. Written as DNA, the CDR3 is TGTGCCAGCACCGATTGGGGGGGTAACGAGCAGTACTTC. Amino acid sequence: CASTDWGGNEQYF.

The chain joins TRBV9 to TRBJ2-3; D might be TRBD2 (7 bases). V gave up 3 bases and J gave up 4 bases, with 15 bases separating them. The germline gives CDR1 SGDLS, CDR2 YYNGEE. The CDR3 length is 15 residues. CDR3 DNA: TGTGCCAGCAGCGAAGGGGGGGCCGGCGCAGATACGCAGTATTTT. Encoded protein: CASSEGGAGADTQYF.